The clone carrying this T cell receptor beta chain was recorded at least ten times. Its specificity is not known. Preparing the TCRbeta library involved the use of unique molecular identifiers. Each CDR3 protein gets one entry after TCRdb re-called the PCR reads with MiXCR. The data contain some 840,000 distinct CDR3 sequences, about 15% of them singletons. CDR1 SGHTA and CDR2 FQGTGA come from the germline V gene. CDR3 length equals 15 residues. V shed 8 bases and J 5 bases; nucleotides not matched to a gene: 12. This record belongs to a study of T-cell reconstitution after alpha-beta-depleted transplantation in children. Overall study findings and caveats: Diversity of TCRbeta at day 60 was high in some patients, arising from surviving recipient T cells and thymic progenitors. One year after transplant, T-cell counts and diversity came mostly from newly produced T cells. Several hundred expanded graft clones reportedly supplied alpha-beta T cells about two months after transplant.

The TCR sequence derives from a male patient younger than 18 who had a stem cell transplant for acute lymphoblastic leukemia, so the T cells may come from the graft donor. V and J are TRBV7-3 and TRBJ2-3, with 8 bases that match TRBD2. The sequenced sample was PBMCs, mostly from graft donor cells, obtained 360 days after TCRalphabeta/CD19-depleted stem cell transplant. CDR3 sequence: CASAVAGLHKDTQYF. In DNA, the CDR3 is TGTGCCAGCGCCGTAGCGGGACTCCATAAAGATACGCAGTATTTT.